The T cell receptor beta chain under discussion was sequenced for a study of T-cell memory formation after mild COVID-19. Notes on the study in general: Among CD4+ contracting clones, most were CM and EM, and CD8+ ones EMRA. Balance between CD4 and CD8 was seen in clones contracting day 15 to 85, and a CD4+ lean was seen in later expanders.

This CDR3 is built from 18 residues. The V gene end was trimmed by 3 bases and the J gene end by 3 bases; junction bases not matched to a gene: 9. Germline V gene sequence: CDR1 SGHVS, CDR2 FNYEAQ. This clonotype appeared many times. Antigen unknown. TCRdb re-analysed the 5' RACE reads in MiXCR, keeping a single row per CDR3 protein. The table records around 300,000 distinct CDR3 sequences, about 13% of them present only once. The receptor was derived from a young man who had mild COVID-19 (a few samples of this study predate the infection). Cell type and time point are not known. The chain couples TRBV7-6 to TRBJ2-1, with 12 bases fitting TRBD2. The sequenced sample was PBMCs or a T cell subset sorted from them (not recorded which). CDR3 bases: TGTGCCAGCAGCTTGCCCGGGACTAGCGGGCCAGTCTACAATGAGCAGTTCTTC. The encoded protein is CASSLPGTSGPVYNEQFF. Variable domain in full (rest from reference TRBV7-6 and TRBJ2-1): GAGVSQSPRYKVTKRGQDVALRCDPISGHVSLYWYRQALGQGPEFLTYFNYEAQQDKSGLPNDRFSAERPEGSISTLTIQRTEQRDSAMYRCASSLPGTSGPVYNEQFFGPGTRLTVL.